This TCR beta chain was recovered during a study of T cells in Graves' hyperthyroidism and ophthalmopathy. The CDR3 regions of TCR beta were amplified from RNA transcripts. In the first-round RT-PCR of the TCR CDR3, the HTBI primer set was used. TCRdb re-called the multiplex PCR reads with MiXCR, one entry per CDR3 protein. The sample has some 440,000 distinct CDR3 sequences, less than 20% seen once. Germline V CDR1 and CDR2: MGHRA, YSYEKL. Trimming pared 6 bases from V and 2 bases from J, leaving 17 bases between. This CDR3 is 15 amino acids long. This chain joins TRBV4-1 and TRBJ2-7; D remains unclear. Sequenced material: blood. This clonotype originated in a woman aged 18-30 years with Graves' hyperthyroidism. CDR3: CASSRHGNSPYEQYF. In DNA form, the CDR3 reads TGCGCCAGCAGTCGGCACGGAAATAGCCCCTACGAGCAGTACTTC.